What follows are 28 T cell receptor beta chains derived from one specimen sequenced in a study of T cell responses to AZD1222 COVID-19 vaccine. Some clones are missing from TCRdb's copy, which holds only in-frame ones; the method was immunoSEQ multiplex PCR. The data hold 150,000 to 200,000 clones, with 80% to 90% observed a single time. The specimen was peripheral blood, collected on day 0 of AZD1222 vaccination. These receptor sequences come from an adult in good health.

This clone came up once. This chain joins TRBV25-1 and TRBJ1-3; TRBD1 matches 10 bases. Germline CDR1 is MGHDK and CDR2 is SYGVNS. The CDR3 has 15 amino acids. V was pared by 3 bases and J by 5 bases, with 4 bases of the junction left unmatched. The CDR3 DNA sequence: TGTGCCAGCAGTGACCCGGGACAGGGGAGAAACACCATATATTTT. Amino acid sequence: CASSDPGQGRNTIYF.

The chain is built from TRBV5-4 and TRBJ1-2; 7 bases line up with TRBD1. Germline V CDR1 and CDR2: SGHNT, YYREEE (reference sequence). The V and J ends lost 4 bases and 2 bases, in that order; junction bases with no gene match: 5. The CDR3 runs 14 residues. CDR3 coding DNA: TGTGCCAGCAGCCTGGAGGGACAGAACTATGGCTACACCTTC. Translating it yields CASSLEGQNYGYTF.

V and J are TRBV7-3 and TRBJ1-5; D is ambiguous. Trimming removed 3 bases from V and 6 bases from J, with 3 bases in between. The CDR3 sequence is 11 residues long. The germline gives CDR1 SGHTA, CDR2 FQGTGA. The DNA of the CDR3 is TGTGCCAGCAGCTTCGTTCAGCCCCAGCATTTT. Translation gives CASSFVQPQHF. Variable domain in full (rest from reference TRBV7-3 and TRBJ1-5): GAGVSQTPSNKVTEKGKYVELRCDPISGHTALYWYRQSLGQGPEFLIYFQGTGAADDSGLPNDRFFAVRPEGSVSTLKIQRTERGDSAVYLCASSFVQPQHFGDGTRLSIL.

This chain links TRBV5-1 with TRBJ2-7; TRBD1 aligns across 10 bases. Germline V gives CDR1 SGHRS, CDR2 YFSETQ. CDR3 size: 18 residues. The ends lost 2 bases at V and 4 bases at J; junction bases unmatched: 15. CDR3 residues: CASSFSPGQGPGRYEQYF. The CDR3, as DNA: TGCGCCAGCAGCTTCTCCCCGGGACAGGGGCCCGGCCGATACGAGCAGTACTTC.

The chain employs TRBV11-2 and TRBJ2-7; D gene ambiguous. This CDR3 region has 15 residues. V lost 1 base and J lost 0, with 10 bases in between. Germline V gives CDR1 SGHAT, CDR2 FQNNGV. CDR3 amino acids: CASSLVVGISYEQYF. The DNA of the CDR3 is TGTGCCAGCAGCTTAGTTGTTGGGATCTCCTACGAGCAGTACTTC.

CDR3: CASSREDANYGYTF. The CDR3 DNA reads TGTGCCAGCAGCCGGGAAGACGCTAACTATGGCTACACCTTC. The V gene is TRBV5-4, the J gene TRBJ1-2, with D uncertain. The CDR3 is made up of 14 amino acids. Trimming stripped 4 bases from V and 0 bases from J, with 10 bases between. CDR1 is SGHNT and CDR2 is YYREEE in the germline V gene (reference sequence).

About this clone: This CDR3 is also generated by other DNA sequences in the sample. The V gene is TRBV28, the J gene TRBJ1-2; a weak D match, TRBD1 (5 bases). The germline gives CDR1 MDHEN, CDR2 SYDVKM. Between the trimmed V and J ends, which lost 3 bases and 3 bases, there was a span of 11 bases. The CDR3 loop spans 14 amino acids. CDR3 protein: CASSLGGGDYGYTF. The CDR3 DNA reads TGTGCCAGCAGTTTGGGGGGTGGCGACTATGGCTACACCTTC.

CDR3 nucleotide sequence: TGTGCCAGCAGCTTGCAGGGTCTGGATGGCTACACCTTC. This gives the protein CASSLQGLDGYTF. The chain recombines TRBV5-6 with TRBJ1-2; D might be TRBD1 (5 bases). CDR3 size: 13 residues. Germline lookup yields CDR1 SGHDT and CDR2 YYEEEE. Trimming pared 1 base from V and 6 bases from J, leaving 10 bases between.

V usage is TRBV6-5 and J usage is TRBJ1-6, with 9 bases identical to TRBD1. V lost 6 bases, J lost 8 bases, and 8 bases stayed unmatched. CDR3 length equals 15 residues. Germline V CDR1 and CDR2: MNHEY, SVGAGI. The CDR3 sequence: CASSNGQGSDSPLHF. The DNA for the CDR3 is TGTGCCAGCAGCAACGGACAGGGGAGCGATTCACCCCTCCACTTT.

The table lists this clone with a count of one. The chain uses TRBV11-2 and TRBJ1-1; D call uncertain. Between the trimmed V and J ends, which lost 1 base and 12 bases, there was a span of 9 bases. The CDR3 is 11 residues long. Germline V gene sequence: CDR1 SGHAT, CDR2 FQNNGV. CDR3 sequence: CASSLVSTPFF. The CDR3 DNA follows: TGTGCCAGCAGCTTAGTTTCCACTCCTTTCTTT.

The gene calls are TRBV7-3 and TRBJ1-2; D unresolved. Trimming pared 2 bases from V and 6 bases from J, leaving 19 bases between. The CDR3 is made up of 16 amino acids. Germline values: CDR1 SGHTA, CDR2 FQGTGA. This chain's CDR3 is CASSLLADGSPDGYTF. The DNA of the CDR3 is TGTGCCAGCAGCTTATTGGCGGACGGGTCCCCTGATGGCTACACCTTC.

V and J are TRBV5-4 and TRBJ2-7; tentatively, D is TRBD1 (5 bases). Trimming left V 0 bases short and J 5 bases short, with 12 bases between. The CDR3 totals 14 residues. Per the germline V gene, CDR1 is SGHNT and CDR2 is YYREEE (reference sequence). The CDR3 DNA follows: TGTGCCAGCAGCTTGGTGGGCAGGGTGGACGAGCAGTACTTC. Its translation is CASSLVGRVDEQYF.

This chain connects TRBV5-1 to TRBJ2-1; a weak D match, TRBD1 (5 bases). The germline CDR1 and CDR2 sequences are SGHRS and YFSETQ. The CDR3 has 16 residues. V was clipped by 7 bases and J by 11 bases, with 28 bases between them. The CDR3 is CASHPVGQGNLMKQFF. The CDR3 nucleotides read TGCGCCAGCCATCCGGTGGGGCAGGGAAACTTAATGAAGCAGTTCTTC.

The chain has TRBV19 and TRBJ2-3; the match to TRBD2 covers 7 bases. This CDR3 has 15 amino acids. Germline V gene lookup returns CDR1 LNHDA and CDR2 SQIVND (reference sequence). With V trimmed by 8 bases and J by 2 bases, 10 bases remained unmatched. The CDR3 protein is CASRGVAGNTDTQYF. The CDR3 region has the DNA TGTGCCAGTCGCGGAGTAGCGGGTAACACAGATACGCAGTATTTT.

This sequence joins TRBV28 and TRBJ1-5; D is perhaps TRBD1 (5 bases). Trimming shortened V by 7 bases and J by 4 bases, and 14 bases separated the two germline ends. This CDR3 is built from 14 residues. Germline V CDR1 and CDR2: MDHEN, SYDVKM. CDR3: CASNLPGPNQPQHF. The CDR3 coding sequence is TGTGCCAGCAACCTTCCGGGACCGAATCAGCCCCAGCATTTT. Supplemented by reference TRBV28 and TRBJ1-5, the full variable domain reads DVKVTQSSRYLVKRTGEKVFLECVQDMDHENMFWYRQDPGLGLRLIYFSYDVKMKEKGDIPEGYSVSREKKERFSLILESASTNQTSMYLCASNLPGPNQPQHFGDGTRLSIL.

The CDR3 sequence: CASSQPFRGWADTQYF. DNA for the CDR3: TGCGCCAGCAGTCAACCCTTCAGGGGGTGGGCAGATACGCAGTATTTT. The V call is TRBV23-1, the J call TRBJ2-3, with 7 bases fitting TRBD1. TRBV23-1 is known as an ORF, though its function is uncertain. The CDR3 covers 16 residues. The J segment lost 4 bases and the V segment lost 2 bases, leaving 9 bases of the junction unmatched.

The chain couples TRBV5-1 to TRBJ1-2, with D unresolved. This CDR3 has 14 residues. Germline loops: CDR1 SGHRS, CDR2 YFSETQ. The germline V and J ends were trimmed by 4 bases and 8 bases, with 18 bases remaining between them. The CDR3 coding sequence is TGCGCCAGCAGCGGCGATCCGGGTACGCGGGGCTACACCTTC. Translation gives CASSGDPGTRGYTF.

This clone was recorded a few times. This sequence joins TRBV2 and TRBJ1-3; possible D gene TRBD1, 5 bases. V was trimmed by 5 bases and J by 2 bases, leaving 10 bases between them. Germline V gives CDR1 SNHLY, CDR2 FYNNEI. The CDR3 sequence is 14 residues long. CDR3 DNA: TGTGCCAGCAGTTCAGGGATACCTGGAAACACCATATATTTT. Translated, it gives CASSSGIPGNTIYF.

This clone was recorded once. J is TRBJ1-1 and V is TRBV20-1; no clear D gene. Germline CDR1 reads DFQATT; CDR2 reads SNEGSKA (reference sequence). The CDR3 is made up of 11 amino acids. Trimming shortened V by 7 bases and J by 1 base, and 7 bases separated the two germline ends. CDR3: CSVVWNTEAFF. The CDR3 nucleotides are TGCAGTGTAGTGTGGAACACTGAAGCTTTCTTT.

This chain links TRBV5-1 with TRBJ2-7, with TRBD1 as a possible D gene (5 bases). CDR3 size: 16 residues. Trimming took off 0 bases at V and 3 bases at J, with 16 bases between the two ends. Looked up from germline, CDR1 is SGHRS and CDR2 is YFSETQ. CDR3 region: CASSLAKAVGVYEQYF. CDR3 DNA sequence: TGCGCCAGCAGCTTGGCCAAGGCAGTAGGGGTCTACGAGCAGTACTTC.

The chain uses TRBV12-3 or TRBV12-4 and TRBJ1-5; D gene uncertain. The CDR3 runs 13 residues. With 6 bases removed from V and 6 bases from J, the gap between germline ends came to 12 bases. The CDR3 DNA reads TGTGCCAGCAGCCGAACAGCATTTCAGCCCCAGCATTTT. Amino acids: CASSRTAFQPQHF.

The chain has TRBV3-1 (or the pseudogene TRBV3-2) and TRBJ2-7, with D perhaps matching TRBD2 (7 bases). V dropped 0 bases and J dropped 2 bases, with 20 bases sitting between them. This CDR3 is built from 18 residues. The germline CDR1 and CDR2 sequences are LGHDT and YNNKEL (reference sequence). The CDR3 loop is CASSQDGGAAGRPYEQYF. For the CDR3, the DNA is TGTGCCAGCAGCCAAGATGGGGGGGCAGCGGGGCGACCCTACGAGCAGTACTTC.

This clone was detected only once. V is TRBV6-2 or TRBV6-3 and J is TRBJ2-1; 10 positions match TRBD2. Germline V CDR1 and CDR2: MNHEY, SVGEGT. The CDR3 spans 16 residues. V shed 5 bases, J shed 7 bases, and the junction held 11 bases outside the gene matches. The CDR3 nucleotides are TGTGCCAGCAGTCGGAGGGTAGCGGGGGGCCAGAATGAGCAGTTCTTC. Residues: CASSRRVAGGQNEQFF.

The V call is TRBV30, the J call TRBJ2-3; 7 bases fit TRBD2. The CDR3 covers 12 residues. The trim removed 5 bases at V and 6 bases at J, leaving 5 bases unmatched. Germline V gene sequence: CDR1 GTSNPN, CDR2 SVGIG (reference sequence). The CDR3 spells CAWSAGVDTQYF. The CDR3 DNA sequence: TGTGCCTGGTCTGCGGGGGTGGATACGCAGTATTTT.

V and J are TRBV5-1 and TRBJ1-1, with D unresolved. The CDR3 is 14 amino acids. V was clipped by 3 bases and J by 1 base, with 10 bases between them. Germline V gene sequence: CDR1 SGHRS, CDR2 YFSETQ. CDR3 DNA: TGCGCCAGCAGCTCCGGTGGGCCGAACACTGAAGCTTTCTTT. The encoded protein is CASSSGGPNTEAFF.

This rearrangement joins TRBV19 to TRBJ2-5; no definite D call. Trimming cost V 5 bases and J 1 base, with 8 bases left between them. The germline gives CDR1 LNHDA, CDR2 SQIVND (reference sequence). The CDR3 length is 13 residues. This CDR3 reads CASSFGFQETQYF. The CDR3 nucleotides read TGTGCCAGTAGTTTCGGGTTCCAAGAGACCCAGTACTTC.

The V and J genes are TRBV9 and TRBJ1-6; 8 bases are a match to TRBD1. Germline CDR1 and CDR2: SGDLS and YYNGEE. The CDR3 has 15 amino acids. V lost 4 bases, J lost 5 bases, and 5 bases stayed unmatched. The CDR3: CASSPTGDNNSPLHF. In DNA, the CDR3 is TGTGCCAGCAGCCCGACAGGGGATAATAATTCACCCCTCCACTTT.

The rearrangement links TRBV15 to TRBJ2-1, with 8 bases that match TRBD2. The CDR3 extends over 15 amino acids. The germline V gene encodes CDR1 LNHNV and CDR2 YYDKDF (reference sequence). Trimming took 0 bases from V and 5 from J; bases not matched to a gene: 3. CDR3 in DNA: TGTGCCACCAGCAGAGACACTAGCGGTAACAATGAGCAGTTCTTC. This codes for CATSRDTSGNNEQFF.